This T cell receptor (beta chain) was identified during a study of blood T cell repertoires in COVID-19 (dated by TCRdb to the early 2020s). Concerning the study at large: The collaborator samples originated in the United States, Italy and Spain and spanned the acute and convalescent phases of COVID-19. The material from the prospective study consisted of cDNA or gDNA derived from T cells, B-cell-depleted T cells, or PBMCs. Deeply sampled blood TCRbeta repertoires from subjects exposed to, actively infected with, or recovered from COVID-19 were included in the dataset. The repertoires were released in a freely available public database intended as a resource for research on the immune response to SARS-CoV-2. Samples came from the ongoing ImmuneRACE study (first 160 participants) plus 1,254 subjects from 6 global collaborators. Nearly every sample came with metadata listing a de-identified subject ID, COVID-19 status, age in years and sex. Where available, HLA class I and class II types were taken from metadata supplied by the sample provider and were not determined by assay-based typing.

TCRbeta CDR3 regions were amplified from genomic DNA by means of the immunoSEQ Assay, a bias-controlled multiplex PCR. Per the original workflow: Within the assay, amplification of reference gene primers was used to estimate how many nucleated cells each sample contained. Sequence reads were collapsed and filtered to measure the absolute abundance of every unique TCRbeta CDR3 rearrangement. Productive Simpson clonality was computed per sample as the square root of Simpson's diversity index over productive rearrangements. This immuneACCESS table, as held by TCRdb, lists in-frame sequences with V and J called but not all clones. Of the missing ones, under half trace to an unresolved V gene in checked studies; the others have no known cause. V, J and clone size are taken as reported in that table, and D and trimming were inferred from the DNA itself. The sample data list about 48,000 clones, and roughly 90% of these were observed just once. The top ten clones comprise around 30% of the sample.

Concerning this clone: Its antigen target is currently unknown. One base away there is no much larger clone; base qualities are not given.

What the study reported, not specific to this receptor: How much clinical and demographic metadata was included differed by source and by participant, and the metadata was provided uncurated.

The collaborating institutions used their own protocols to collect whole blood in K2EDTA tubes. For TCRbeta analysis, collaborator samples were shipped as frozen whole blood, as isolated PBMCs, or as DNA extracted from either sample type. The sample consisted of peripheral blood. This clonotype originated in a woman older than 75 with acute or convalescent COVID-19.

The DNA sequence is as follows: TGTGCCAGCAGTGAAGGGCCCGCAGGGTTCTATGGCTACACCTTC. Its translation is CASSEGPAGFYGYTF. The sequence links TRBV6-1 to TRBJ1-2; TRBD1 is possibly the D segment (5 matching bases). Looking up the germline V gene yields CDR1 MNHNS and CDR2 SASEGT. The junction shows trimming of 1 base on V and 4 bases on J, plus 13 bases between the germline ends. Including the terminal cysteine and phenylalanine, the CDR3 comprises 15 residues. Left in the record is the CDR3 DNA by itself, 45 bases read in frame from the first base.